Listed below are T cell receptor beta chains from one sample, sequenced in a study of T cell responses to AZD1222 COVID-19 vaccine. Profiling relied on immunoSEQ multiplex PCR, and the TCRdb table lists in-frame clones only, not all of them. The sample consists of 130,000 or so clones, roughly nine tenths of them appearing once. The material sequenced was peripheral blood, taken on day 0 of AZD1222 vaccination. Receptors were obtained from an adult in good health. CDR3s include the opening cysteine and the closing phenylalanine or tryptophan. Each record gives: D gene, V gene, clone size, J gene, CDR3 DNA, CDR3 protein. D genes are given only for firm matches. Not all rows give a size; the values are once, few, many and, for expanded clones, a class.

NA	TRBV12-3/TRBV12-4	NA	TRBJ2-7	TGTGCCAGCAGTTTAGGACAGAACTACGAGCAGTACTTC	CASSLGQNYEQYF
TRBD1	TRBV7-9	NA	TRBJ1-4	TGTGCCAGCAGCATAAGGGACAGGCAAAAACTGTTTTTT	CASSIRDRQKLFF
NA	TRBV3-1/TRBV3-2	few	TRBJ1-2	TGTGCCAGCAGCCGTTATAACAGGGAAAAAAATGGCTACACCTTC	CASSRYNREKNGYTF
NA	TRBV9	NA	TRBJ2-7	TGTGCCAGCAGCTCGCGTCCTACTTCCGGGACCTACGAGCAGTACTTC	CASSSRPTSGTYEQYF
TRBD1	TRBV11-2	NA	TRBJ2-7	TGTGCCAGCAGCCTGGGACAGACCTACGAGCAGTACTTC	CASSLGQTYEQYF
NA	TRBV6-2/TRBV6-3	NA	TRBJ2-1	TGTGCCAGCAGTTACCCTCTACGGGAGCAGTTCTTC	CASSYPLREQFF
NA	TRBV25-1	NA	TRBJ1-6	TGTGCCAGCCCCAGGCAGGGCGGCCATAATTCACCCCTCCACTTT	CASPRQGGHNSPLHF
NA	TRBV6-5	NA	TRBJ1-5	TGTGCCAGCAGCTACAGAGAGATAGGGCCCCAGCATTTT	CASSYREIGPQHF
NA	TRBV7-2	NA	TRBJ1-1	TGTGCCAGCAGCTTAGATGGAGGGGTTGAAGCTTTCTTT	CASSLDGGVEAFF
TRBD2	TRBV7-9	NA	TRBJ2-1	TGTGCCAGCAGCCTAATGACTAGCGTCGGTGAGCAGTTCTTC	CASSLMTSVGEQFF